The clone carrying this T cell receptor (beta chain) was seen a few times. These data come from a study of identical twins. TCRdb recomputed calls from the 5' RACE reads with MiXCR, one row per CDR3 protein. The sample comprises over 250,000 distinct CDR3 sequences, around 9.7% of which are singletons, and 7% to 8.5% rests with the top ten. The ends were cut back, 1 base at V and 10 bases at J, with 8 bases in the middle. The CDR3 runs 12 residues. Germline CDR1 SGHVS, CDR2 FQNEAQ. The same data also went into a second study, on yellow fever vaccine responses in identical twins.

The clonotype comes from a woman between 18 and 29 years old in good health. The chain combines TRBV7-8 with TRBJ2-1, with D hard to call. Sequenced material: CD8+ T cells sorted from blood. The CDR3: CASSLVRLEQFF. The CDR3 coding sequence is TGTGCCAGCAGCTTAGTCCGATTAGAGCAGTTCTTC.